This is a list of T cell receptor beta chains from one sample in a study of technical replicates of blood from several donors. Clones were read by immunoSEQ multiplex PCR, and TCRdb kept only the in-frame ones, dropping some. The sample shows about 100,000 clones, 85% to 95% of them seen only once. Sequenced sample: T cells isolated from PBMCs. The origin of the receptors is a human donor in good health. Each CDR3 is given with its conserved first and last residue. D genes are given only for firm matches. The size entry is marked missing in some rows and otherwise reads once, few, many or a size class.

CDR3 length,J gene,clone size,D gene,V gene,CDR3 protein,CDR3 DNA
15,TRBJ1-2,-,-,TRBV28,CASTLSGTPNYGYTF,TGTGCCAGCACCTTATCCGGGACACCAAACTATGGCTACACCTTC
14,TRBJ2-7,once,TRBD1,TRBV28,CASSYRQGTYEQYF,TGTGCCAGCAGTTACCGACAGGGTACCTACGAGCAGTACTTC
12,TRBJ1-1,-,-,TRBV28,CASSFQNTEAFF,TGTGCCAGCAGTTTTCAGAACACTGAAGCTTTCTTT
14,TRBJ2-5,-,-,TRBV18,CASSPGRAQETQYF,TGTGCCAGCTCACCAGGCAGGGCCCAAGAGACCCAGTACTTC
14,TRBJ2-7,once,-,TRBV2,CASKWNRLTHEQYF,TGTGCCAGCAAATGGAACAGGTTGACCCACGAGCAGTACTTC
17,TRBJ2-1,-,TRBD2,TRBV14,CASSQIGFGTSYNEQFF,TGTGCCAGCAGCCAAATCGGGTTCGGGACTAGCTACAATGAGCAGTTCTTC
15,TRBJ1-2,-,-,TRBV19,CASSTLPQGDYGYTF,TGTGCCAGTAGTACCCTGCCACAGGGAGACTATGGCTACACCTTC
13,TRBJ1-2,-,-,TRBV7-9,CASSFTGDYGYTF,TGTGCCAGCAGCTTTACAGGTGACTATGGCTACACCTTC
17,TRBJ2-1,-,TRBD2,TRBV10-3,CAISSLLGPSGDNEQFF,TGTGCCATCAGTTCTCTGTTAGGTCCCAGCGGGGACAATGAGCAGTTCTTC
19,TRBJ1-4,-,TRBD1,TRBV28,CASSRDGTGEAEGYEKLFF,TGTGCCAGCAGTAGGGACGGGACAGGGGAAGCGGAGGGTTATGAAAAACTGTTTTTT
13,TRBJ2-4,once,-,TRBV19,CASSIGSKNIQYF,TGTGCCAGTAGTATTGGCAGCAAAAACATTCAGTACTTC
15,TRBJ1-5,-,TRBD1,TRBV19,CASTDTQGARQPQHF,TGTGCCAGTACCGACACCCAGGGGGCTAGGCAGCCCCAGCATTTT
16,TRBJ1-5,-,TRBD1,TRBV19,CASSANRGQWDQPQHF,TGTGCCAGTAGTGCCAACAGGGGGCAGTGGGATCAGCCCCAGCATTTT
16,TRBJ1-3,once,-,TRBV18,CASSPGGTALGNTIYF,TGTGCCAGCTCACCCGGAGGGACGGCGCTTGGAAACACCATATATTTT
15,TRBJ2-3,-,TRBD2,TRBV7-3,CASSLGTSFGDTQYF,TGTGCCAGCAGCTTAGGGACTAGTTTTGGGGATACGCAGTATTTT
14,TRBJ2-7,-,-,TRBV6-5,CASSYGRIGYEQYF,TGTGCCAGCAGTTACGGCAGGATTGGCTACGAGCAGTACTTC
14,TRBJ1-5,-,TRBD1,TRBV4-2,CASSQYRGPQPQHF,TGTGCCAGCAGCCAATACAGGGGGCCTCAGCCCCAGCATTTT
15,TRBJ2-7,-,TRBD1,TRBV5-4,CASREGTGYSYEQYF,TGTGCCAGCAGAGAGGGGACAGGTTACTCCTACGAGCAGTACTTC
13,TRBJ2-7,-,-,TRBV5-6,CASSLGPHYEQYF,TGTGCCAGCAGCTTGGGGCCACACTACGAGCAGTACTTC
16,TRBJ2-7,-,TRBD2,TRBV30,CAWRVSRASGTNEQYF,TGTGCCTGGAGGGTGTCGAGGGCTAGCGGGACCAACGAGCAGTACTTC
14,TRBJ2-7,-,-,TRBV7-8,CTSSLIWAWYEQYF,TGTACCAGCAGCTTAATCTGGGCATGGTACGAGCAGTACTTC
17,TRBJ2-1,-,TRBD2,TRBV19,CASSITAGGPWGNEQFF,TGTGCCAGTAGTATTACAGCGGGAGGGCCCTGGGGTAATGAGCAGTTCTTC
17,TRBJ2-1,-,TRBD2,TRBV27,CASSFPTSGTSYNEQFF,TGTGCCAGCAGTTTTCCGACTAGCGGGACGTCCTACAATGAGCAGTTCTTC
14,TRBJ1-3,-,TRBD1,TRBV10-3,CAINDRAIGNTIYF,TGTGCCATCAATGACAGGGCAATTGGAAACACCATATATTTT
15,TRBJ2-7,-,TRBD1,TRBV30,CAWSKGTGSSSEQYF,TGTGCCTGGAGCAAGGGGACAGGATCTTCGTCCGAGCAGTACTTC
15,TRBJ2-3,once,-,TRBV5-4,CASSSDSDPTDTQYF,TGTGCCAGCAGCTCCGACAGTGACCCCACAGATACGCAGTATTTT
17,TRBJ1-2,-,TRBD1,TRBV9,CASSGSLPGGLVYGYTF,TGTGCCAGCAGCGGCTCTCTCCCAGGGGGGCTCGTCTATGGCTACACCTTC
14,TRBJ1-2,once,-,TRBV19,CASSPGARNYGYTF,TGTGCCAGTAGTCCAGGTGCTCGGAATTATGGCTACACCTTC
18,TRBJ2-2,-,TRBD2,TRBV5-1,CASSQTSGRISGTGELFF,TGCGCCAGCAGCCAGACTAGCGGGAGGATTAGTGGCACCGGGGAGCTGTTTTTT
16,TRBJ2-7,once,TRBD1,TRBV18,CASSHTPGQGPYEQYF,TGTGCCAGCTCACACACTCCGGGACAGGGCCCCTACGAGCAGTACTTC
16,TRBJ2-3,-,TRBD1,TRBV9,CASSFVGTGVADTQYF,TGTGCCAGCAGCTTTGTTGGGACAGGGGTAGCAGATACGCAGTATTTT
14,TRBJ2-5,-,-,TRBV7-6,CASSRSGSQETQYF,TGTGCCAGCAGCAGATCGGGAAGCCAAGAGACCCAGTACTTC
15,TRBJ1-4,-,-,TRBV5-1,CASSLDGGGNEKLFF,TGCGCCAGCAGCTTGGACGGGGGAGGTAATGAAAAACTGTTTTTT
17,TRBJ2-7,-,TRBD1,TRBV15,CATSRGAPTGPYYEQYF,TGTGCCACCAGCAGGGGGGCCCCGACAGGGCCTTATTACGAGCAGTACTTC
19,TRBJ2-7,-,TRBD2,TRBV30,CAWSVGAGLAGGFTYEQYF,TGTGCCTGGAGTGTTGGGGCTGGACTAGCGGGAGGGTTTACCTACGAGCAGTACTTC
15,TRBJ1-2,-,TRBD1,TRBV5-4,CASRPDRSLTYGYTF,TGTGCCAGCAGACCGGACAGGAGCCTGACCTATGGCTACACCTTC
14,TRBJ1-1,-,-,TRBV2,CASSEGNRVTEAFF,TGTGCCAGCAGTGAAGGGAACAGGGTAACTGAAGCTTTCTTT
15,TRBJ1-1,-,TRBD1,TRBV4-2,CASSQEGQGFVEAFF,TGTGCCAGCAGCCAGGAGGGACAGGGGTTCGTTGAAGCTTTCTTT
15,TRBJ2-5,-,TRBD2,TRBV27,CASRGLAGTQETQYF,TGTGCCAGCAGGGGACTAGCGGGCACCCAAGAGACCCAGTACTTC
15,TRBJ2-2,once,TRBD1,TRBV2,CASSENQGAGGELFF,TGTGCCAGCAGTGAAAATCAGGGGGCAGGCGGGGAGCTGTTTTTT
16,TRBJ1-2,-,TRBD1,TRBV4-2,CASSHLPEGAYYGYTF,TGTGCCAGCAGCCATTTACCCGAGGGGGCCTATTATGGCTACACCTTC
16,TRBJ2-1,-,-,TRBV18,CASSPPIDSIPNEQFF,TGTGCCAGCTCACCACCGATAGACAGTATCCCCAATGAGCAGTTCTTC
12,TRBJ2-7,-,-,TRBV10-3,CAINSGTYEQYF,TGTGCCATCAATTCAGGTACCTACGAGCAGTACTTC
13,TRBJ2-5,-,TRBD1,TRBV19,CASSTDREETQYF,TGTGCCAGTAGTACCGACAGGGAAGAGACCCAGTACTTC
15,TRBJ2-2,-,-,TRBV9,CASSVDLAPGGELFF,TGTGCCAGCAGCGTAGATCTGGCGCCGGGTGGGGAGCTGTTTTTT
14,TRBJ2-3,-,-,TRBV11-3,CASSPGSRTDTQYF,TGTGCCAGCAGCCCGGGGAGCCGCACAGATACGCAGTATTTT
10,TRBJ2-7,-,-,TRBV7-9,CASSSDEQYF,TGTGCCAGCAGCTCGGACGAGCAGTACTTC
17,TRBJ1-2,-,-,TRBV5-1,CASSPGVGPLSHYGYTF,TGCGCCAGCAGCCCGGGGGTAGGGCCCCTTAGTCACTATGGCTACACCTTC
16,TRBJ2-1,-,TRBD2,TRBV19,CASTTLGLAGDNEQFF,TGTGCCAGTACCACTTTAGGACTAGCGGGAGACAATGAGCAGTTCTTC
15,TRBJ1-5,-,-,TRBV7-2,CASTLNTVSNQPQHF,TGTGCCAGCACTCTAAATACAGTAAGCAATCAGCCCCAGCATTTT
13,TRBJ2-7,-,-,TRBV6-5,CASKPGLNYEQYF,TGTGCCAGCAAACCGGGACTGAATTACGAGCAGTACTTC
12,TRBJ2-7,once,-,TRBV7-9,CASRLAGNEQYF,TGTGCCAGCAGGCTAGCCGGGAACGAGCAGTACTTC